These 5 T cell receptor beta chains share one sample of origin, sequenced in a study of T cell responses to AZD1222 COVID-19 vaccine. Repertoires were generated with immunoSEQ multiplex PCR, while TCRdb's copy carries only in-frame clones and drops some. Of about 270,000 clones listed, almost 95% are singletons. This sample comprised peripheral blood, obtained 28 days after the second AZD1222 dose. Every receptor here comes from an adult who received the AZD1222 COVID-19 vaccine.

The chain uses TRBV5-1 and TRBJ2-7; the match to TRBD2 covers 7 bases. Germline CDR1 and CDR2: SGHRS and YFSETQ. The V segment lost 1 base and the J segment 6 bases; nucleotides outside the gene matches: 13. This CDR3 has 16 residues. The CDR3 is CASSLPAGVVGFEQYF. The CDR3 DNA reads TGCGCCAGCAGCTTGCCCGCGGGGGTAGTGGGTTTCGAGCAGTACTTC.

J is TRBJ1-5 and V is TRBV27; D call uncertain. The V gene lost 6 bases and the J gene lost 4 bases, with 10 bases spanning the gap. CDR3 length equals 13 residues. Germline loops: CDR1 MNHEY, CDR2 SMNVEV (reference sequence). CDR3 amino acids: CASRSSGNQPQHF. The CDR3 DNA is TGTGCCAGCAGAAGTTCGGGAAATCAGCCCCAGCATTTT.

This chain joins TRBV10-3 and TRBJ2-1; 7 bases are shared with TRBD1. CDR1 and CDR2 (germline): ENHRY, SYGVKD. V lost 9 bases, J lost 3 bases, and 11 bases stayed unmatched. The CDR3 extends over 15 amino acids. The CDR3 reads CAIQGVVGFYNEQFF. The CDR3 DNA sequence: TGTGCCATTCAGGGGGTCGTAGGGTTCTACAATGAGCAGTTCTTC.

The genes are TRBV28 and TRBJ2-7; possibly TRBD1 for D (5 bases). The V gene lost 5 bases and the J gene lost 0 bases, with 14 bases spanning the gap. This CDR3 comprises 15 residues. From germline, CDR1 is MDHEN and CDR2 SYDVKM. The CDR3 nucleotides are TGTGCCAGCAGTCCTGCAGGGCTGAGCTCCTACGAGCAGTACTTC. Translating it yields CASSPAGLSSYEQYF.

The chain employs TRBV28 and TRBJ1-1; TRBD1 aligns across 9 bases. Looked up from germline, CDR1 is MDHEN and CDR2 is SYDVKM. CDR3 size: 14 residues. The junction had 9 bases not matched to a gene; V was cut back by 8 bases and J by 5 bases. The CDR3 sequence is CASLHGTGRTEAFF. In nucleotides, the CDR3 is TGTGCCAGCCTACACGGGACAGGGCGAACTGAAGCTTTCTTT.